This T cell receptor beta chain is drawn from a study of control samples from healthy donors and cancer patients. Germline V gene sequence: CDR1 MGHRA, CDR2 YSYEKL. This CDR3 is 14 amino acids long. The V end was cut by 4 bases, the J end by 6 bases, with 15 bases between. Only in-frame clones appear in the TCRdb table, and some are missing; sequencing was by immunoSEQ multiplex PCR. In the table there are 170,000 or so clones, 91% of which are singletons. Sequencing input: blood. This sequence originates from a woman between 40 and 55 years old in good health. The rearrangement joins TRBV4-1 to TRBJ1-2, with D tentatively TRBD1 (5 bases). The CDR3 region has the DNA TGCGCCAGCAGCCCCGTAAAGGGGAGAGATGGCTACACCTTC. This codes for CASSPVKGRDGYTF.